The 25 T cell receptor beta chains presented below share a single source sample, sequenced in a study of cytomegalovirus exposure and HLA in healthy donors. Assay: immunoSEQ multiplex PCR; the TCRdb copy retains only in-frame clones and omits some. This sample carries roughly 140,000 clones, 70% to 90% of them seen once, and the ten largest clones take about 3.1%. Specimen: PBMCs. Receptors originate from a woman under 30 in good health and CMV-seropositive.

The chain is built from TRBV6-6 and TRBJ1-5, with TRBD1 as a possible D gene (5 bases). V was cut by 5 bases and J by 7 bases, with 12 bases left in between. Germline V gene lookup returns CDR1 MNHNY and CDR2 SVGAGI (reference sequence). The length of the CDR3 is 13 residues. The CDR3 spells CASSTHDSQPQHF. The CDR3 DNA follows: TGTGCCAGCAGTACACACGACAGCCAGCCCCAGCATTTT.

A single count supports this clone. This CDR3 is CASRSGTSGFDEQFF. CDR3 sequence (DNA): TGTGCCAGCAGGTCGGGGACTAGCGGCTTCGATGAGCAGTTCTTC. The J gene is TRBJ2-1, the V gene TRBV6-6; TRBD2 matches 11 bases. The V gene end was trimmed by 6 bases and the J gene end by 8 bases; junction bases not matched to a gene: 9. This CDR3 is built from 15 residues. Germline V gives CDR1 MNHNY, CDR2 SVGAGI (reference sequence).

V is TRBV6-1 and J is TRBJ2-7; D is ambiguous. This CDR3 spans 12 amino acids. The germline CDR1 and CDR2 sequences are MNHNS and SASEGT. Deletions cut 6 bases from V and 6 bases from J, with 12 bases between. Here the CDR3 reads CASRRSTGEQYF. The CDR3 DNA reads TGTGCCAGCAGACGGAGTACGGGCGAGCAGTACTTC.

This rearrangement joins TRBV5-4 to TRBJ1-2; possibly TRBD1 for D (6 bases). This CDR3 has 13 residues. Germline CDR1 is SGHNT and CDR2 is YYREEE (reference sequence). The ends were cut back, 3 bases at V and 5 bases at J, with 11 bases in the middle. Here the CDR3 reads CASSSAGTYGYTF. The CDR3 coding sequence is TGTGCCAGCAGCTCGGCCGGGACATATGGCTACACCTTC.

CDR3 protein: CASATQQGVQYF. DNA of the CDR3: TGTGCCAGCGCCACCCAACAAGGAGTCCAGTACTTC. The J gene is TRBJ2-5, the V gene TRBV11-2, with D unresolved. Germline V gene sequence: CDR1 SGHAT, CDR2 FQNNGV. Between the trimmed V and J ends, which lost 8 bases and 10 bases, there was a span of 17 bases. The CDR3 contains 12 residues.

The chain uses TRBV9 and TRBJ2-7, with TRBD2 as a possible D gene (6 bases). CDR3 size: 12 residues. The V and J ends lost 4 bases and 6 bases respectively, with 11 bases between them. Germline CDR1 and CDR2: SGDLS and YYNGEE. CDR3 DNA sequence: TGTGCCAGCAGCTCCACGACTAGCGAGCAGTACTTC. As protein: CASSSTTSEQYF.

The V call is TRBV5-8, the J call TRBJ2-7, with TRBD2 matching over 14 bases. The CDR3 loop spans 15 amino acids. Germline trimming cut 4 bases from V and 5 bases from J; bases unmatched to any gene: 5. Germline V gene data show CDR1 as SGHTS and CDR2 as YDEGEE. DNA for the CDR3: TGTGCCAGCAGCGCTGAGGGACTAGCGGGAGACGAGCAGTACTTC. Its protein product is CASSAEGLAGDEQYF.

The chain employs TRBV4-3 and TRBJ2-3; 10 nucleotides line up with TRBD2. The junction had 6 bases not matched to a gene; V was cut back by 1 base and J by 2 bases. From germline, CDR1 is LGHNA and CDR2 YSLEER. The CDR3 contains 17 residues. The CDR3 protein is CASSQVLAGFNTDTQYF. Written as DNA, the CDR3 is TGCGCCAGCAGCCAAGTACTAGCGGGATTCAACACAGATACGCAGTATTTT.

This rearrangement joins TRBV5-1 to TRBJ1-2; the D is unclear. The CDR3 consists of 14 residues. The germline gives CDR1 SGHRS, CDR2 YFSETQ. V shed 4 bases and J shed 3 bases, with 13 bases lying between them. The CDR3, as DNA: TGCGCCAGCAGCCGACTCCCGGGTGACTATGGCTACACCTTC. Translating gives CASSRLPGDYGYTF.

V usage is TRBV7-9 and J usage is TRBJ2-3, with TRBD2 identical over 11 bases. This CDR3 has 16 amino acids. After removal of 5 bases from V and 0 bases from J, the junction contained 4 bases not matched to a gene. CDR1 and CDR2 from the germline V gene are SEHNR and FQNEAQ (reference sequence). In nucleotides, the CDR3 is TGTGCCAGCAGCACTCGGACTAGCGGGAGCACAGATACGCAGTATTTT. It encodes CASSTRTSGSTDTQYF.

The CDR3, as DNA: TGTGCCAGTACCCCTAGCGGGGCAAGCTCCTACGAGCAGTACTTC. Translating it yields CASTPSGASSYEQYF. This chain connects TRBV19 to TRBJ2-7; 9 nucleotides align to TRBD2. Germline CDR1 LNHDA, CDR2 SQIVND (reference sequence). Unmatched junction bases numbered 7, after V lost 7 bases and J lost 0 bases. This CDR3 contains 15 residues.

The table lists this clone with a count of one. This chain links TRBV5-1 with TRBJ2-7; the D gene is possibly TRBD1 (5 bases). This CDR3 region has 14 residues. From germline, CDR1 is SGHRS and CDR2 YFSETQ. The V end lost 4 bases, the J end lost 4 bases, and 15 bases lay between the germline ends. The CDR3 here is CASSAQGRVYEQYF. Written as DNA, the CDR3 is TGCGCCAGCAGCGCCCAGGGCAGGGTTTACGAGCAGTACTTC.

This chain joins TRBV6-6 and TRBJ2-7; 8 bases map to TRBD1. Germline V gene sequence: CDR1 MNHNY, CDR2 SVGAGI (reference sequence). The CDR3 totals 15 residues. V shed 6 bases, J shed 2 bases, and the junction held 9 bases outside the gene matches. The CDR3 spells CASSLKGQVTYEQYF. The DNA of the CDR3 is TGTGCCAGCAGCCTTAAGGGACAGGTGACCTACGAGCAGTACTTC.

The chain links TRBV5-4 to TRBJ2-7, with 7 positions matching TRBD2. Germline CDR1 is SGHNT and CDR2 is YYREEE (reference sequence). This CDR3 region has 13 residues. J lost 7 bases, V lost 6 bases, and 10 bases had no gene match. The CDR3 sequence: CASTWRGTDEQYF. The CDR3 region has the DNA TGTGCCAGCACCTGGCGGGGGACGGATGAGCAGTACTTC.

The chain carries TRBV18 and TRBJ1-5, with 7 bases that match TRBD1. CDR1 is KGHSH and CDR2 is LQKENI in the germline V gene. With V trimmed by 2 bases and J by 3 bases, 4 bases remained unmatched. The CDR3 is 15 amino acids. The DNA for the CDR3 is TGTGCCAGCTCACCAGGGGGACAGTACAATCAGCCCCAGCATTTT. It encodes CASSPGGQYNQPQHF.

The chain is built from TRBV4-3 and TRBJ1-1; maybe TRBD1 (5 bases). Germline V gene data show CDR1 as LGHNA and CDR2 as YSLEER. The CDR3 totals 13 residues. Trimming shortened V by 0 bases and J by 8 bases, and 10 bases separated the two germline ends. The DNA of the CDR3 is TGCGCCAGCAGCCAAGATAGGGGCAGCGAAGCTTTCTTT. Its protein is CASSQDRGSEAFF.

The rearrangement links TRBV7-2 to TRBJ2-7; 8 nucleotides line up with TRBD2. The length of the CDR3 is 14 residues. J lost 3 bases, V lost 5 bases, and 6 bases had no gene match. Germline CDR1 is SGHTA and CDR2 is FQGNSA. In DNA, the CDR3 is TGTGCCAGCAGCCTACTAGCGGCGAGCTACGAGCAGTACTTC. It codes for CASSLLAASYEQYF. Based on the CDR3 plus reference TRBV7-2 and TRBJ2-7, the full variable domain is GAGVSQSPSNKVTEKGKDVELRCDPISGHTALYWYRQSLGQGLEFLIYFQGNSAPDKSGLPSDRFSAERTGGSVSTLTIQRTQQEDSAVYLCASSLLAASYEQYFGPGTRLTVT.

The CDR3 sequence: CASSLSGGYEQFF. The CDR3 nucleotides are TGTGCCAGCAGCTTATCTGGGGGCTATGAGCAGTTCTTC. The V gene is TRBV11-2, the J gene TRBJ2-1, with D possibly matching TRBD1 (6 bases). CDR1 SGHAT and CDR2 FQNNGV come from the germline V gene. There are 13 residues in the CDR3. Trimming removed 2 bases at V and 8 bases at J, with 10 bases between.

The rearrangement links TRBV4-1 to TRBJ2-3, with D possibly TRBD2 on 6 matching bases. The CDR3 extends over 16 amino acids. Germline CDR1 is MGHRA and CDR2 is YSYEKL. V gave up 0 bases and J gave up 5 bases, with 15 bases separating them. As DNA, the CDR3 is TGCGCCAGCAGCCAAGAAGGGGTGATCGGGAGAGATACGCAGTATTTT. The encoded protein is CASSQEGVIGRDTQYF.

The CDR3 loop reads CASSPDYSGNTIYF. CDR3 DNA sequence: TGTGCCAGCAGCCCCGACTACTCTGGAAACACCATATATTTT. The rearrangement uses TRBV11-2 and TRBJ1-3; no clear D. CDR1 is SGHAT and CDR2 is FQNNGV in the germline V gene. The CDR3 length is 14 residues. The germline V and J ends were trimmed by 5 bases and 0 bases, with 8 bases remaining between them.

The V call is TRBV7-2, the J call TRBJ2-1; TRBD1 agrees at 7 bases. Germline trimming cut 5 bases from V and 13 bases from J; bases unmatched to any gene: 8. From germline, CDR1 is SGHTA and CDR2 FQGNSA. The CDR3 loop spans 12 amino acids. The CDR3 loop reads CASSPVGTDQFF. In DNA form, the CDR3 reads TGTGCCAGCAGCCCAGTTGGGACAGACCAGTTCTTC.

The genes are TRBV6-5 and TRBJ2-5; D is perhaps TRBD1 (6 bases). Germline lookup yields CDR1 MNHEY and CDR2 SVGAGI. V was cut by 6 bases and J by 4 bases, with 15 bases left in between. The CDR3 spans 14 residues. CDR3 sequence reads: CASRLGTGLETQYF. CDR3 nucleotides: TGTGCCAGCAGACTGGGTACAGGGTTAGAGACCCAGTACTTC.

The gene calls are TRBV2 and TRBJ2-1; possible D gene TRBD2, 5 bases. In germline, CDR1 is SNHLY, CDR2 FYNNEI. The V and J ends lost 6 bases and 2 bases respectively, with 11 bases between them. The CDR3 is made up of 14 amino acids. The chain's CDR3 is CASSGGLAYNEQFF. In DNA, the CDR3 is TGTGCCAGCAGCGGCGGGCTAGCCTACAATGAGCAGTTCTTC.

The rearrangement joins TRBV7-3 to TRBJ1-1; D is possibly TRBD1 (5 bases). This CDR3 has 13 amino acids. The germline V gene has CDR1 SGHTA and CDR2 FQGTGA. V lost 3 bases, J lost 8 bases, and 13 bases lay in between. The CDR3 sequence is CASSLGGLSEAFF. The CDR3 nucleotides read TGTGCCAGCAGCTTGGGGGGACTGTCGGAAGCTTTCTTT.

This chain joins TRBV7-9 and TRBJ2-7, with a weak D call TRBD2 (6 bases). Germline-derived CDR1 and CDR2 are SEHNR and FQNEAQ (reference sequence). This CDR3 comprises 15 residues. V was clipped by 1 base and J by 0 bases, with 10 bases between them. The CDR3 loop is CASSLGGAYSYEQYF. As DNA, the CDR3 is TGTGCCAGCAGCTTAGGCGGGGCTTACTCCTACGAGCAGTACTTC. Variable domain in full (rest from reference TRBV7-9 and TRBJ2-7): DTGVSQNPRHKITKRGQNVTFRCDPISEHNRLYWYRQTLGQGPEFLTYFQNEAQLEKSRLLSDRFSAERPKGSFSTLEIQRTEQGDSAMYLCASSLGGAYSYEQYFGPGTRLTVT.